This T cell receptor beta chain was captured by sequencing in a study of cytomegalovirus exposure and HLA in healthy donors. Study in general: Both the roughly 120 validation repertoires and the approximately 670 first-cohort repertoires used the same platform, as reported by a later analysis.

Worth noting for this clone: What it binds is unknown.

Germline V gene data show CDR1 as LNHDA and CDR2 as SQIVND (reference sequence). The CDR3 runs 15 residues. Trimming at V came to 8 bases and at J to 7 bases, leaving 7 bases not matched to a gene. Findings of the study overall: Most observed TCR sequences were rare, whereas some public TCRs were detected in many donors.

Some clones are missing from TCRdb's copy, which holds only in-frame ones; the method was immunoSEQ multiplex PCR. The sample contains 250,000 or so clones, over 75% of which appear only once. This clonotype originated in a man between 18 and 35 years old in good health and CMV-seropositive. The chain joins TRBV19 to TRBJ2-1, with TRBD2 identical over 14 bases. The sample was PBMCs. As DNA, the CDR3 is TGTGCCAGTGGGAAGGGACTAGCGGGAGTAAATGAGCAGTTCTTC. Amino acid sequence: CASGKGLAGVNEQFF.